This TCR beta chain was recorded in a study of shared clonotypes between healthy human individuals. Overall study findings and caveats: Rarefaction gave evidence that sorted-subset sequencing remained incomplete despite large depth.

CD4+ cell separation produced CD45RA+ naive and CD45RA-negative memory subsets. The material for each subset, its genomic DNA, was split evenly across several immunoSEQ plates. In the authors' workflow: ImmunoSEQ yielded junction-only sequences lacking quality scores, so filtering differed. Repertoires were generated with immunoSEQ multiplex PCR, while TCRdb's copy carries only in-frame clones and drops some. V, J and clone size are taken as reported in that table, and D and trimming were inferred from the DNA itself. The sample lists 1 million to 1.2 million clones; roughly 77% were seen once. With regard to this clone: No antigen is known for it.

The CDR3 runs to 14 residues. Trimming at V came to 3 bases and at J to 2 bases, leaving 4 bases not matched to a gene. Germline V gives CDR1 SGHTS, CDR2 YDEGEE. This TCR derives from a man aged 18-30 years in good health. Some clones in this sample may be carry-over from other donors' samples. This chain connects TRBV5-8 to TRBJ1-2, with TRBD1 matching over 7 bases. The specimen sequenced was memory CD4+ T cells from PBMCs. Subset indicated: CD45RA-negative fraction. The DNA of the CDR3 is TGTGCCAGCAGCTCCACACAGGGGAACTATGGCTACACCTTC. It translates to CASSSTQGNYGYTF.